Described below is a single T cell receptor beta chain sequence and its context. The antigen is undetermined. This entry belongs to a study of cytomegalovirus exposure and HLA in healthy donors. General study findings and limits: The authors listed 150 to 200 TCR beta chains as cytomegalovirus-associated. Immune exposure data for these donors was limited to CMV serostatus. For TCR beta chains, V- and J-gene trimming was later linked to a missense DCLRE1C variant. Within the data, a cluster of highly shared sequence variants was likely a sequencing artifact.

The PCR ran on 60 Vbeta and 13 Jbeta primers. The protocol was immunoSEQ multiplex PCR, while the TCRdb copy is restricted to in-frame clones and leaves out a portion. The sample has roughly 100,000 clones; roughly 80% are singletons. CDR3 length: 15 amino acids. Trimming stripped 3 bases from V and 2 bases from J, with 13 bases between. The V gene's germline CDR1 is SEHNR and CDR2 FQNEAQ (reference sequence). This rearrangement joins TRBV7-9 to TRBJ1-2, with a weak D call TRBD1 (5 bases). The sequence was collected from a man between 35 and 55 years old in good health and CMV-seronegative. The specimen was PBMCs. Written as DNA, the CDR3 is TGTGCCAGCAGCTTTGGGGGGGGAGCCAACTATGGCTACACCTTC. It specifies CASSFGGGANYGYTF.